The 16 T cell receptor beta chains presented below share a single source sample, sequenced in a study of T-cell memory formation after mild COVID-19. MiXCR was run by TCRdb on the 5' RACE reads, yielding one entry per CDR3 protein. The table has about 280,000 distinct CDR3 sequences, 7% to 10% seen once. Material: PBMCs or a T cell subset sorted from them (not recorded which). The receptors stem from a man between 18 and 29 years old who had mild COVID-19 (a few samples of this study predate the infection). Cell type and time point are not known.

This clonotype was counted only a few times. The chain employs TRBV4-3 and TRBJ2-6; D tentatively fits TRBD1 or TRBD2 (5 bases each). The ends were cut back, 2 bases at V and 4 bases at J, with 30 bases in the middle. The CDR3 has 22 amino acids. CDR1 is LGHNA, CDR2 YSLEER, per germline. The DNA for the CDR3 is TGCGCCAGCAGCCAAATAGTCCTAGGGGCTGAGGGACCAAGCTCCGGGGCCAACGTCCTGACTTTC. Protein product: CASSQIVLGAEGPSSGANVLTF.

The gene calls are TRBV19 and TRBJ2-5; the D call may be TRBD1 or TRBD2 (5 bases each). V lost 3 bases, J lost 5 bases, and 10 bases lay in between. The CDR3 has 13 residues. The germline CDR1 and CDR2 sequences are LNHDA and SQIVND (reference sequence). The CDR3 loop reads CASSMGTRETQYF. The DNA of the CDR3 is TGTGCCAGTAGTATGGGGACCCGCGAGACCCAGTACTTC.

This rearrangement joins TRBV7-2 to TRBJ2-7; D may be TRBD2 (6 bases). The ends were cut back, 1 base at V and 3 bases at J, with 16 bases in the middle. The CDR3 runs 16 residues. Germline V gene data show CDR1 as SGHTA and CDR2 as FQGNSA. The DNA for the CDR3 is TGTGCCAGCAGCTTAGGACTAGTCCGATTGAACTACGAGCAGTACTTC. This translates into CASSLGLVRLNYEQYF.

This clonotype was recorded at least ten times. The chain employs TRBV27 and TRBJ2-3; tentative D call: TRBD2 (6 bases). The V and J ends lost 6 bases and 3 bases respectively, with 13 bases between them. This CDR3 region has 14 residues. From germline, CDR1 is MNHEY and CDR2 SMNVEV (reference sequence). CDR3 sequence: CASSAGLATDTQYF. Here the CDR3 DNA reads TGTGCCAGCAGCGCGGGACTTGCGACAGATACGCAGTATTTT.

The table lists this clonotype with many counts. The CDR3 spells CASSFGGQETQYF. In DNA form, the CDR3 reads TGTGCCAGCAGTTTCGGGGGTCAAGAGACCCAGTACTTC. The J gene is TRBJ2-5, the V gene TRBV12-3 or TRBV12-4, with a weak D call TRBD2 (6 bases). Deletions cut 3 bases from V and 2 bases from J, with 7 bases between. The CDR3 is 13 residues long.

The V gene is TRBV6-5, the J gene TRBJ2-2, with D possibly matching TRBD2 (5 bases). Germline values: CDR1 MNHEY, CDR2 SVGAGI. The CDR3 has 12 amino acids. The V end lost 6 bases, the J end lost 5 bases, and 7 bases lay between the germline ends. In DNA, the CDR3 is TGTGCCAGCAGGCGGAGGACCGGGGAGCTGTTTTTT. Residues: CASRRRTGELFF.

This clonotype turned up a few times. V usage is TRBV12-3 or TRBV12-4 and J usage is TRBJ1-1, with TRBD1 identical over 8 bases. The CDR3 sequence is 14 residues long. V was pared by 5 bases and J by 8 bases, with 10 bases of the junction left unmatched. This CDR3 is CASSRTGIPPEAFF. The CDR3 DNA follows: TGTGCCAGCAGTCGGACAGGGATCCCCCCAGAAGCTTTCTTT.

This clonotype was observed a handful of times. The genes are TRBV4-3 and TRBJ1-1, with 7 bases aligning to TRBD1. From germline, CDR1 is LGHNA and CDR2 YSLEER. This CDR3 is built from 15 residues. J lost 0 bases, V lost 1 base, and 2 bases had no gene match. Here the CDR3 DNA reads TGCGCCAGCAGCCAAGGGACAGGTATGAACACTGAAGCTTTCTTT. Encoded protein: CASSQGTGMNTEAFF.

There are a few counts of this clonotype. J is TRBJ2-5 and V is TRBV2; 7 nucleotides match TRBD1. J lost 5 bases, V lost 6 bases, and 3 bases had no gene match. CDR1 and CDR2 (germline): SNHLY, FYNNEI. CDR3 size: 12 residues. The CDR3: CASRQGLETQYF. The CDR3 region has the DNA TGTGCCAGCAGACAGGGGTTGGAGACCCAGTACTTC.

CDR3: CASSQVHRGSGKTEAFF. The CDR3 DNA is TGTGCCAGCAGCCAAGTTCACAGGGGCTCGGGCAAAACTGAAGCTTTCTTT. The chain links TRBV4-2 to TRBJ1-1; 7 nucleotides align to TRBD1. The CDR3 is 17 residues long. CDR1 and CDR2 from the germline V gene are LGHNA and YNFKEQ. The junction had 13 bases not matched to a gene; V was cut back by 1 base and J by 5 bases.

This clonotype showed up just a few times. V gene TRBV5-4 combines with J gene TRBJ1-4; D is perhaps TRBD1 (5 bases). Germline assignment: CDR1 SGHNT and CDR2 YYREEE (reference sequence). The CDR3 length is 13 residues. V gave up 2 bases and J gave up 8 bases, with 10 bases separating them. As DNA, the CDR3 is TGTGCCAGCAGCTTTCCAGGGAGCGAAAAACTGTTTTTT. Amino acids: CASSFPGSEKLFF.

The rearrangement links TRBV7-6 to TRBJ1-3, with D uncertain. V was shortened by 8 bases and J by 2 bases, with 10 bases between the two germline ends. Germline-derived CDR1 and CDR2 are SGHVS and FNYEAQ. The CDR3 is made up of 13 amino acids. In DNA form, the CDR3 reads TGTGCCAGCCAGAAGGCAGCTGGAAACACCATATATTTT. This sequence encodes CASQKAAGNTIYF.

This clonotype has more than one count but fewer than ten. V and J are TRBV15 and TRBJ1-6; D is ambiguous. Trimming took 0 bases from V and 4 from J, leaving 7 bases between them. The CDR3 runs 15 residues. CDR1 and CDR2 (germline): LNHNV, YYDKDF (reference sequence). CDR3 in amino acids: CATSRDRHYNSPLHF. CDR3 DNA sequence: TGTGCCACCAGCAGAGATCGGCATTATAATTCACCCCTCCACTTT.

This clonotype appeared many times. CDR3 coding DNA: TGTGCCAGCAGTTACGACTACTCCTACGAGCAGTACTTC. Protein sequence: CASSYDYSYEQYF. This chain connects TRBV6-5 to TRBJ2-7, with a tentative D call TRBD2 (5 bases). CDR1 and CDR2 (germline): MNHEY, SVGAGI. V was shortened by 2 bases and J by 0 bases, with 5 bases between the two germline ends. CDR3 size: 13 residues.

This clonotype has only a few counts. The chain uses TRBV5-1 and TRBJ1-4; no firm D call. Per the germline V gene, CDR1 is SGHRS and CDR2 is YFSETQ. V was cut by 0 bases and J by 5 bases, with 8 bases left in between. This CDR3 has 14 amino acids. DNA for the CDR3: TGCGCCAGCAGCTTGGTCGCCGGGAATGAAAAACTGTTTTTT. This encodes CASSLVAGNEKLFF. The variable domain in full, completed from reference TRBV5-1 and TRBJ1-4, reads KAGVTQTPRYLIKTRGQQVTLSCSPISGHRSVSWYQQTPGQGLQFLFEYFSETQRNKGNFPGRFSGRQFSNSRSEMNVSTLELGDSALYLCASSLVAGNEKLFFGSGTQLSVL.

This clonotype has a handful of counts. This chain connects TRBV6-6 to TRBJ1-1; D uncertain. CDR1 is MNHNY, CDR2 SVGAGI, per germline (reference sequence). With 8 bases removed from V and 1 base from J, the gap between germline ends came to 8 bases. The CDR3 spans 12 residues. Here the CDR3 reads CASEDPNTEAFF. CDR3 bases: TGTGCCAGCGAAGACCCGAACACTGAAGCTTTCTTT.